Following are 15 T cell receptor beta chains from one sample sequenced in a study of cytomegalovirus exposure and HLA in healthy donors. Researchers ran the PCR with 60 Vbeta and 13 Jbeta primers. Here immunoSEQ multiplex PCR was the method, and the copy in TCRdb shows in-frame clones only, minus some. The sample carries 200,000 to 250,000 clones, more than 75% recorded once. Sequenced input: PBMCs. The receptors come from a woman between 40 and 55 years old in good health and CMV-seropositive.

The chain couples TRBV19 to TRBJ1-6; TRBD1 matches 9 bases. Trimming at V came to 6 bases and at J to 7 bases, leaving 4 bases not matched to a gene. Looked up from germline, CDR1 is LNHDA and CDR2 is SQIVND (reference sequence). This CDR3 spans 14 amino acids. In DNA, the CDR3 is TGTGCCAGTAGGCCCGGACAGGGGAATTCACCCCTCCACTTT. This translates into CASRPGQGNSPLHF.

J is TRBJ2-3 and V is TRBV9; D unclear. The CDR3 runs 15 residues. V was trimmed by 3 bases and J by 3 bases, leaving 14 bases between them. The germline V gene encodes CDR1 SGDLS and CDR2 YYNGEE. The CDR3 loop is CASSERELTTDTQYF. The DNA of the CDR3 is TGTGCCAGCAGCGAGAGAGAGTTAACTACAGATACGCAGTATTTT.

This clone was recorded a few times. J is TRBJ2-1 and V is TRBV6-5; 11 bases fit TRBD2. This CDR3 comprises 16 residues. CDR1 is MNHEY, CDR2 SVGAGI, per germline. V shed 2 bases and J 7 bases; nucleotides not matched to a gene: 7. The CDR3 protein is CASSYQTSGINNEQFF. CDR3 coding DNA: TGTGCCAGCAGTTACCAGACTAGCGGGATAAATAATGAGCAGTTCTTC.

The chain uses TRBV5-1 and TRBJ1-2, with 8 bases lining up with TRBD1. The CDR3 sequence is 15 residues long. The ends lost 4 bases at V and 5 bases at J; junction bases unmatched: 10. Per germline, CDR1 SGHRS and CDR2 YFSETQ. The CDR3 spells CASSPETTGAYGYTF. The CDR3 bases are TGCGCCAGCAGCCCTGAAACGACAGGGGCTTATGGCTACACCTTC.

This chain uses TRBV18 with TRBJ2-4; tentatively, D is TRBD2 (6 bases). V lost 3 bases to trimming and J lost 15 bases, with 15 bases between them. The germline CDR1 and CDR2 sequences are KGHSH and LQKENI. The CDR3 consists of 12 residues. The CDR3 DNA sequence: TGTGCCAGCTCACCCCCCAGTCGGGGGTTGTACTTC. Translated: CASSPPSRGLYF.

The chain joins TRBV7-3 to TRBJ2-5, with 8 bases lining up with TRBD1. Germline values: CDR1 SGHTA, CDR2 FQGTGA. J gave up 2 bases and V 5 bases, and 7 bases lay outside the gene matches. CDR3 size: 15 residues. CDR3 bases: TGTGCCAGCAGCCTAAGGACAGGGAAGCAAGAGACCCAGTACTTC. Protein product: CASSLRTGKQETQYF.

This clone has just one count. The CDR3 sequence is CASSKDRGQLNTEAFF. CDR3 DNA sequence: TGTGCCAGCAGCAAAGACAGGGGGCAATTGAACACTGAAGCTTTCTTT. V gene TRBV7-2 combines with J gene TRBJ1-1; 10 bases map to TRBD1. Trimming took 5 bases from V and 0 from J; bases not matched to a gene: 6. Germline loops: CDR1 SGHTA, CDR2 FQGNSA. The CDR3 consists of 16 residues.

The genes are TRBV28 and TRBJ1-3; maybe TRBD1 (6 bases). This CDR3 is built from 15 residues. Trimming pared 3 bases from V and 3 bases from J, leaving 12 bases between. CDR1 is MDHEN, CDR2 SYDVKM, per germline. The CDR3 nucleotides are TGTGCCAGCAGTTTCGAACAGGGCGGTGGAAACACCATATATTTT. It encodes CASSFEQGGGNTIYF.

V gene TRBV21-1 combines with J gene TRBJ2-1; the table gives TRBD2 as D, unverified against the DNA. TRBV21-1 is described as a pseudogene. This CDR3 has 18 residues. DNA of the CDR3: TGTGCCAGCAGCCCAGGGCCCACTAGCGGGGGGACATACAATGAGCAGTTCTTC. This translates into CASSPGPTSGGTYNEQFF.

Written as DNA, the CDR3 is TGTGCCATCAGTGTCTTAGCGGAAAGCTCCTACAATGAGCAGTTCTTC. This codes for CAISVLAESSYNEQFF. The chain uses TRBV10-3 and TRBJ2-1, with D possibly being TRBD2 (6 bases). Trimming stripped 4 bases from V and 0 bases from J, with 13 bases between. Germline CDR1 is ENHRY and CDR2 is SYGVKD. The CDR3 totals 16 residues.

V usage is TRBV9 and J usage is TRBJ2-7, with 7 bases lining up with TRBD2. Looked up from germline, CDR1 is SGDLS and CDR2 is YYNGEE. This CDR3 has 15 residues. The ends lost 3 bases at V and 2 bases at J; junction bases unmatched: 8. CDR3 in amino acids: CASSGGLYLPYEQYF. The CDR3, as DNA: TGTGCCAGCAGCGGGGGACTATACCTCCCCTACGAGCAGTACTTC.

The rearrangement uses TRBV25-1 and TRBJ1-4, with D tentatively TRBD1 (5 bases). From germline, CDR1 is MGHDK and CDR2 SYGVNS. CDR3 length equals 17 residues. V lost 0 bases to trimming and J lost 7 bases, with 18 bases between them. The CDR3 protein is CASSEYGGRGGGEKLFF. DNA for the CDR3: TGTGCCAGCAGTGAATATGGGGGTCGTGGGGGGGGTGAAAAACTGTTTTTT. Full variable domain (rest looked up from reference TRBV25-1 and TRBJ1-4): EADIYQTPRYLVIGTGKKITLECSQTMGHDKMYWYQQDPGMELHLIHYSYGVNSTEKGDLSSESTVSRIRTEHFPLTLESARPSHTSQYLCASSEYGGRGGGEKLFFGSGTQLSVL.

The chain's CDR3 is CASSQERGSYGYTF. The CDR3 DNA sequence: TGCGCCAGCAGCCAAGAAAGGGGTAGCTATGGCTACACCTTC. The chain joins TRBV4-3 to TRBJ1-2, with D tentatively TRBD1 (5 bases). This CDR3 has 14 residues. V was shortened by 0 bases and J by 4 bases, with 9 bases between the two germline ends. Germline V gives CDR1 LGHNA, CDR2 YSLEER.

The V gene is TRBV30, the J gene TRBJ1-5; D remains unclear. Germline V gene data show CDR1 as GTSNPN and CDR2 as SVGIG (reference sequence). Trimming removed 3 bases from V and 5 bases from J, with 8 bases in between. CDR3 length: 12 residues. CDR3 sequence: CAWRSGDQPQHF. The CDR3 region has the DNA TGTGCCTGGAGGTCGGGTGATCAGCCCCAGCATTTT.

CDR3 region: CASSLVDVGQGSAFF. The CDR3 DNA sequence: TGCGCCAGCAGCTTGGTCGATGTTGGGCAGGGGTCAGCTTTCTTT. This chain uses TRBV5-1 with TRBJ1-1; D is perhaps TRBD1 (6 bases). Looked up from germline, CDR1 is SGHRS and CDR2 is YFSETQ. V was clipped by 0 bases and J by 10 bases, with 19 bases between them. This CDR3 has 15 residues.